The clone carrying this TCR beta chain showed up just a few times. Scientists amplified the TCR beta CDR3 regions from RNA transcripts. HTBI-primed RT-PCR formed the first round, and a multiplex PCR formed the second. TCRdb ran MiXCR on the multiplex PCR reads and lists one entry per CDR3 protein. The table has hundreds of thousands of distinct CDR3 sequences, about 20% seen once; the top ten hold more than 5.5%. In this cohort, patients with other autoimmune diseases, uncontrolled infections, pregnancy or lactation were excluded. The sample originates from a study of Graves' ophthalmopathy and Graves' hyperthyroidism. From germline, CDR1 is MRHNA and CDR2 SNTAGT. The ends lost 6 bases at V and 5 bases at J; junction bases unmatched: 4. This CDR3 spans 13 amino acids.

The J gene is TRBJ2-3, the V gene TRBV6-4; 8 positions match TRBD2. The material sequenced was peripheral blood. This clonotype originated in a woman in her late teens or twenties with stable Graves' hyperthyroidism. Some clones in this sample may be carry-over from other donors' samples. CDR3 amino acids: CASSGRAEDTQYF. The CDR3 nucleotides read TGTGCCAGCAGCGGGAGGGCCGAAGATACGCAGTATTTT.